This paragraph covers one TCR beta chain sequence. The source of the sample is a study of blood T cell repertoires in COVID-19. Study-wide context: Researchers got acute and convalescent COVID-19 samples from the United States, Italy and Spain.

CDR3 size: 14 residues. Losses at the gene ends were 6 bases for V and 6 bases for J; bases not matched to a gene: 9. Looked up from germline, CDR1 is SGHTA and CDR2 is FQGTGA. Original handling: Quantification of nucleated cells was approximated via reference gene primer amplification. Here immunoSEQ multiplex PCR was the method, and the copy in TCRdb shows in-frame clones only, minus some. V, J and clone size derive from that table, while D and trimming were established from the DNA sequence. The sample records about 150,000 clones, about 88% being singletons. V and J are TRBV7-3 and TRBJ1-2, with 8 positions matching TRBD1. This TCR derives from a human donor in a cohort sampled during active COVID-19. Sample: peripheral blood. The CDR3 coding sequence is TGTGCCAGCAGGGCGGACAGGGCTCGCGATGGCTACACCTTC. Its translation: CASRADRARDGYTF.